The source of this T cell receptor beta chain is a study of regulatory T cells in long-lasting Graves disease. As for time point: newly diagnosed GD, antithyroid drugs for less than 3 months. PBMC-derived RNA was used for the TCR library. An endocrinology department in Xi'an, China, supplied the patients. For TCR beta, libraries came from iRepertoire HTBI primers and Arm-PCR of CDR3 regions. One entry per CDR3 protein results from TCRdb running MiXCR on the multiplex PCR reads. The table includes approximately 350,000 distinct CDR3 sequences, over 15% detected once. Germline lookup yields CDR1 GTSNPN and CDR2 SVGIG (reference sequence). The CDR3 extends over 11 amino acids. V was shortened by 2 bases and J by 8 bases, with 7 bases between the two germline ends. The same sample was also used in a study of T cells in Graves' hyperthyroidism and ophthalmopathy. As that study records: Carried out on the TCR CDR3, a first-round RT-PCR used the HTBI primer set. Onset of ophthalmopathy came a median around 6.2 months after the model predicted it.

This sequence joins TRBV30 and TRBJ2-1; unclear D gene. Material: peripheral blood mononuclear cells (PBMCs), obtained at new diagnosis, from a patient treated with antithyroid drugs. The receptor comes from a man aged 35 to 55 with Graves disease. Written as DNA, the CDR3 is TGTGCCTGGAGTAATAGCTATGAGCAGTTCTTC. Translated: CAWSNSYEQFF.